This T cell receptor (beta chain) stems from a study of identical twins listed by TCRdb under 2016. In the study overall: TCR alpha and beta repertoires from monozygotic twins, unrelated adults of various ages and cord blood were deep-sequenced to test whether fetal clonotypes persist. Replicate twin experiments were performed at different times using different library preparation protocols to rule out contamination. Beyond this particular receptor, the publication reports: Invariant T cells such as MAIT and iNKT could partly confound zero-insertion analyses, although diverse VJ usage argued against such confounding for most clonotypes. In monozygotic twins, recombination models systematically underestimated out-of-frame TCR alpha sharing, but the models matched the sharing seen between unrelated individuals. Because the same donors could not be followed over many years, the conclusions depended on cross-sectional statistical analysis. Fewer insertions were carried by abundant cord blood beta clonotypes; a weaker similar trend was observed in young adult naive repertoires, while no such trend was observed in memory repertoires. In beta out-of-frame sequences, excess twin sharing was weaker, because having fewer shared sequences lowered the signal-to-noise ratio. Out-of-frame TCR alpha sequences shared between twins showed an excess of low generation-probability sequences compared with coincidental sharing between unrelated individuals.

V sheds 4 bases and J sheds 4 bases, leaving 19 bases between their ends. The CDR3 covers 16 residues, taking in both the cysteine and the phenylalanine. The retained sequence is limited to the CDR3, 48 bases, with the frame set at the first base. CDR1 and CDR2, looked up from the germline V gene, are SGDLS and YYNGEE. As to this clonotype: It lacks a known antigen. Per-base qualities were not stored, and no clone one base away is much larger.

The library was built by means of 5' RACE. TCRdb records Illumina HiSeq 2000 as the sequencer. Template switching introduced a universal primer binding site; the final cDNA contained a unique molecular identifier, enabling accurate counting of TCR cDNA molecules. First-strand cDNA for TCR alpha and beta chains was synthesized from specific primers in the conserved constant-segment region. To control for contamination, every cDNA library carried two barcodes: a SMART-Mk sample barcode plus Illumina barcodes. Two successive PCR steps introduced TruSeq adapter sequences along with Illumina sample barcodes. The TCR alpha and beta cDNA libraries were sequenced on the Illumina HiSeq platform using custom primers. As for the authors' bioinformatics: MiGEC was used to process raw reads and extract unique molecular identifiers, and MiXCR was used to find CDR3 positions. For each individual, recombination models were inferred using an EM algorithm with the repgenHMM and IGoR tools. Shared clonotype analysis was performed with the tcR package in R, normalizing sharing by the product of cloneset sizes. To study raw recombination without the effects of thymic and clonal selection, out-of-frame nonproductive sequences were analyzed. TCRdb itself trimmed the public reads at Q25 with fastp, ran MiXCR and retained productive beta chains. Rows with one shared CDR3 protein collapse into an entry with the most common genes and DNA. These V and J calls originate from TCRdb's pipeline instead of the authors' own analysis. Present in this sample are 500,000 or so distinct CDR3 sequences, under 25% of which were seen just once. Of the sample, approximately 0.95% is held by the ten largest clones.

All donors were healthy Caucasians. The twin cohort comprised three pairs of female monozygotic twins, all aged about 18 to 30 years. Positive isolation kits from Invitrogen were used to isolate the CD4+ and CD8+ T cell populations. The data were also submitted as part of a second study, on T cells expressing NK-cell markers. The other study reports the following: Three sorted T-cell subsets (CD3+CD56+NKG2C+, CD3+CD56+NKG2C- and CD3+CD56-NKG2C+) from roughly eight donors had their TCR beta-chain repertoires profiled. Of the eight sequenced donors, seven were found to be HCMV-seropositive and one was found to be HCMV-seronegative. In several experiments an anti-gammadeltaTCR antibody was added to restrict sorting to alphabetaTCR-expressing T cells. In several donors, the dominant CD3+CD56+NKG2C+ clonotypes were found to rank among the top 10 CD8+ clonotypes and to make up roughly 1.0-8% of CD8+ T cells. Those dominant clonotypes were again the most abundant among CD3+CD56-NKG2C+ cells in several donors, at about 25-60.1%. Whether the expanded NKG2C-expressing T cell clones were specific for HCMV antigens was left unclear. The study sequenced eight donors, all healthy volunteers chosen at random: three men and five women. HCMV-specific IgG was detected in serum with a commercial ELISA kit to determine HCMV serostatus. MIGEC was used to demultiplex reads and group reads by UMI, and MiTCR was used to assemble and quantify clonotypes. To exclude erroneous sequences, any TCR cDNA sequence not supported by at least two reads was discarded. The tcR package was used for downstream repertoire analysis, and clonotypes were matched between fractions using CDR3 nucleotide sequence together with V segment. Antigen specificity was annotated against VDJdb with VDJmatch, allowing one amino acid substitution in CDR3.

The source is a woman under 30 in good health. The chain couples TRBV9 to TRBJ2-3; the best D guess is TRBD2, with 6 bases matching. The sample consisted of CD4+ T cells sorted from blood. CDR3 protein: CASSKSPGLGADTQYF. The sequence in DNA is TGTGCCAGCAGCAAGTCACCGGGACTCGGGGCAGATACGCAGTATTTT.